Each of the 21 T cell receptor beta chains below was sequenced from the same sample in a study of T cell repertoires in cytomegalovirus infection. TCRdb reanalysed the reads using MiXCR and keeps one entry per CDR3 protein. The repertoire holds fewer than 950,000 distinct CDR3 sequences, approximately 32% seen once, with roughly 12% in the top ten. These receptors lack a known antigen. This material consisted of cultured CD8+ T cells from PBMCs, taken from culture after CMV antigen stimulation. These receptors came from a human donor in good health (CMV status not recorded). Some clones in this sample may be carry-over from other donors' samples.

The rearrangement joins TRBV4-3 to TRBJ2-2, with TRBD1 matching 8 bases. Looked up from germline, CDR1 is LGHNA and CDR2 is YSLEER. The ends lost 1 base at V and 4 bases at J; junction bases unmatched: 2. The length of the CDR3 is 15 residues. The CDR3 coding sequence is TGCGCCAGCAGCCAAGGGACAGGGACCACCGGGGAGCTGTTTTTT. Translated: CASSQGTGTTGELFF.

This clonotype was found a few times. The chain links TRBV27 to TRBJ2-5; TRBD1 might be the D (6 bases). With 5 bases removed from V and 2 bases from J, the gap between germline ends came to 15 bases. The germline CDR1 and CDR2 sequences are MNHEY and SMNVEV (reference sequence). CDR3 size: 15 residues. The CDR3 DNA follows: TGTGCCAGCAGTCCAACAGGGACGCGGCAAGAGACCCAGTACTTC. Translated: CASSPTGTRQETQYF.

This rearrangement joins TRBV25-1 to TRBJ2-1, with 9 bases lining up with TRBD1. CDR1 and CDR2 from the germline V gene are MGHDK and SYGVNS. The CDR3 extends over 15 amino acids. V shed 0 bases and J 5 bases; nucleotides not matched to a gene: 2. The CDR3 nucleotides are TGTGCCAGCAGTGAATATAGGGACAGGGACAATGAGCAGTTCTTC. It codes for CASSEYRDRDNEQFF.

Many counts were recorded for this clonotype. The gene calls are TRBV7-2 and TRBJ2-5, with D perhaps matching TRBD1 (6 bases). The CDR3 loop spans 14 amino acids. The germline gives CDR1 SGHTA, CDR2 FQGNSA. V was trimmed by 3 bases and J by 1 base, leaving 9 bases between them. The CDR3 loop is CASSLNRVQETQYF. CDR3 coding DNA: TGTGCCAGCAGCTTGAACAGGGTCCAAGAGACCCAGTACTTC.

In this sample, this clonotype turned up a few times. The chain recombines TRBV15 with TRBJ2-5; 7 bases agree with TRBD2. Germline V gene sequence: CDR1 LNHNV, CDR2 YYDKDF (reference sequence). The CDR3 consists of 15 residues. V gave up 1 base and J gave up 2 bases; unmatched junction bases: 4. The CDR3 loop reads CATSRVTSAQETQYF. The CDR3 nucleotides are TGTGCCACCAGCAGAGTCACTAGCGCACAAGAGACCCAGTACTTC.

This clonotype has only a few counts. The CDR3 coding sequence is TGTGCCAGCAGCTTCTTGGTTTCTGGGGCCAACGTCCTGACTTTC. It specifies CASSFLVSGANVLTF. This chain uses TRBV11-2 with TRBJ2-6; D is unresolved. CDR1 and CDR2 from the germline V gene are SGHAT and FQNNGV. The CDR3 length is 15 residues. The V end lost 3 bases, the J end lost 1 base, and 7 bases lay between the germline ends.

This clonotype was seen once. The V call is TRBV6-6, the J call TRBJ1-1, with 7 nucleotides matching TRBD1. J was trimmed by 13 bases and V by 5 bases; bases with no gene match: 7. Germline V gene sequence: CDR1 MNHNY, CDR2 SVGAGI (reference sequence). The CDR3 sequence is 11 residues long. The CDR3 nucleotides read TGTGCCAGCAGTGGGGACAGTCGTCATTTCTTT. Amino acid sequence: CASSGDSRHFF.

The V and J genes are TRBV9 and TRBJ1-5, with D tentatively TRBD1 (5 bases). Deletions cut 3 bases from V and 0 bases from J, with 10 bases between. Germline lookup yields CDR1 SGDLS and CDR2 YYNGEE. The CDR3 consists of 15 residues. CDR3: CASSDTGNSNQPQHF. CDR3 in DNA: TGTGCCAGCAGCGACACAGGAAATAGCAATCAGCCCCAGCATTTT.

There are a few counts of this clonotype. In DNA, the CDR3 is TGCGCCAGCAGCCAATTAAGCGGGGGGGCACCAGATACGCAGTATTTT. As protein: CASSQLSGGAPDTQYF. V is TRBV4-3 and J is TRBJ2-3; 10 nucleotides align to TRBD2. V gave up 2 bases and J gave up 4 bases; unmatched junction bases: 6. The CDR3 loop spans 16 amino acids. CDR1 LGHNA and CDR2 YSLEER come from the germline V gene.

The V and J genes are TRBV7-9 and TRBJ1-1; 8 bases map to TRBD1. This CDR3 is built from 16 residues. V lost 5 bases, J lost 1 base, and 9 bases stayed unmatched. CDR1 is SEHNR and CDR2 is FQNEAQ in the germline V gene (reference sequence). CDR3 nucleotide sequence: TGTGCCAGCAGCGCGGACAGGGCGTCCCGGAACACTGAAGCTTTCTTT. It is translated as CASSADRASRNTEAFF.

This clonotype has more than one count but fewer than ten. This chain links TRBV3-1 with TRBJ1-2; 10 positions agree with TRBD1. The CDR3 totals 15 residues. The V gene's germline CDR1 is LGHDT and CDR2 YNNKEL (reference sequence). The junction had 5 bases not matched to a gene; V was cut back by 3 bases and J by 4 bases. The CDR3 is CASSQTGGLRYGYTF. DNA for the CDR3: TGTGCCAGCAGCCAGACAGGGGGCCTCCGCTATGGCTACACCTTC.

This clonotype was counted at least ten times. The rearrangement links TRBV4-3 to TRBJ2-5; D is unresolved. This CDR3 has 13 amino acids. From germline, CDR1 is LGHNA and CDR2 YSLEER. V lost 2 bases and J 1 base, leaving 5 bases between the germline ends. CDR3 loop: CASSQRTQETQYF. The CDR3 coding sequence is TGCGCCAGCAGCCAACGGACCCAAGAGACCCAGTACTTC.

The chain employs TRBV10-1 and TRBJ1-2; D is perhaps TRBD1 (6 bases). CDR3 length: 14 amino acids. Per the germline V gene, CDR1 is WNHNN and CDR2 is SYGVQD (reference sequence). The ends were cut back, 3 bases at V and 7 bases at J, with 15 bases in the middle. The CDR3 sequence is CASSDGQGPSGYTF. The CDR3 region has the DNA TGCGCCAGCAGTGACGGGCAGGGGCCCTCTGGCTACACCTTC.

J is TRBJ1-5 and V is TRBV19, with 8 bases that match TRBD1. CDR1 LNHDA and CDR2 SQIVND come from the germline V gene (reference sequence). After removal of 3 bases from V and 9 bases from J, the junction contained 10 bases not matched to a gene. The CDR3 contains 15 residues. The CDR3 coding sequence is TGTGCCAGTAGTATTAGGGGACAGGAAACTCGGCCCCAGCATTTT. Its protein product is CASSIRGQETRPQHF.

This chain joins TRBV2 and TRBJ2-3, with 7 bases aligning to TRBD1. V dropped 6 bases and J dropped 2; count of bases not matched to a gene: 2. Germline V CDR1 and CDR2: SNHLY, FYNNEI. The CDR3 runs to 13 residues. CDR3 protein: CASRDRYTDTQYF. The CDR3 DNA reads as TGTGCCAGCAGGGACAGGTACACAGATACGCAGTATTTT.

This chain connects TRBV13 to TRBJ1-6; TRBD1 matches at 9 bases. Germline V lookup: CDR1 PRHDT, CDR2 FYEKMQ (reference sequence). V shed 5 bases, J shed 7 bases, and the junction held 6 bases outside the gene matches. The CDR3 is 15 amino acids. CDR3 sequence: CASSTRDRANSPLHF. Here the CDR3 DNA reads TGTGCCAGCAGCACCCGGGACAGGGCGAATTCACCCCTCCACTTT.

In nucleotides, the CDR3 is TGTGCCAGCAGCTTGACAGGCCAGAACTCCTACGAGCAGTACGTC. Protein product: CASSLTGQNSYEQYV. The chain employs TRBV13 and TRBJ2-7; perhaps TRBD1 as D (6 bases). This CDR3 has 15 residues. V was cut by 3 bases and J by 0 bases, with 12 bases left in between. Per the germline V gene, CDR1 is PRHDT and CDR2 is FYEKMQ (reference sequence).

V and J are TRBV7-3 and TRBJ2-1; D unresolved. Germline CDR1 and CDR2: SGHTA and FQGTGA. Trimming cost V 5 bases and J 9 bases, with 11 bases left between them. This CDR3 region has 12 residues. This CDR3 is CASSDSSGEQFF. The CDR3 coding sequence is TGTGCCAGCAGCGACTCCAGTGGTGAGCAGTTCTTC.

This clonotype was detected ten times or more. The chain joins TRBV7-6 to TRBJ2-7; maybe TRBD1 (6 bases). V lost 5 bases, J lost 1 base, and 12 bases lay in between. CDR1 SGHVS and CDR2 FNYEAQ come from the germline V gene. The CDR3 spans 14 residues. The CDR3 is CASSQEGESYEQYF. The CDR3 coding sequence is TGTGCCAGCAGCCAAGAGGGGGAATCCTACGAGCAGTACTTC.

About this clonotype itself: The junction and the germline gene differ at one end; a read error may be behind it. The chain is built from TRBV7-2 and TRBJ1-2, with 10 positions matching TRBD1. The germline CDR1 and CDR2 sequences are SGHTA and FQGNSA. The CDR3 loop spans 15 amino acids. CDR3: CVSRDDRGLRYGYTF. CDR3 nucleotides: TGTGTCAGCAGGGACGACAGGGGGCTTCGGTATGGCTACACCTTC.

The J gene is TRBJ2-3, the V gene TRBV24-1; D gene uncertain. V was trimmed by 0 bases and J by 7 bases, leaving 16 bases between them. Germline V gives CDR1 KGHDR, CDR2 SFDVKD. There are 16 residues in the CDR3. The CDR3 loop is CATSDLSEQMGYTQYF. The CDR3 DNA sequence: TGTGCCACCAGTGATTTGTCTGAACAGATGGGTTATACGCAGTATTTT.